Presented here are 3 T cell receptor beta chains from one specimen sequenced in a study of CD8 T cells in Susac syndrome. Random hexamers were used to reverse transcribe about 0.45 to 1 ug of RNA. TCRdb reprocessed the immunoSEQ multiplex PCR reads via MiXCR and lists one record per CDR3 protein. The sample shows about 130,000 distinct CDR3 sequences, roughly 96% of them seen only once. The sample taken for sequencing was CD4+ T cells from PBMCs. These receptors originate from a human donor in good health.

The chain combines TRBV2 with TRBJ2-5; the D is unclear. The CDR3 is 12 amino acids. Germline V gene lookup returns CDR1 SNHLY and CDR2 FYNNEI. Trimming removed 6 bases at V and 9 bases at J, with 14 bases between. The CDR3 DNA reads TGTGCCAGCAGGGTCAGCAAATGGTCCCAGTACTTC. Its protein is CASRVSKWSQYF.

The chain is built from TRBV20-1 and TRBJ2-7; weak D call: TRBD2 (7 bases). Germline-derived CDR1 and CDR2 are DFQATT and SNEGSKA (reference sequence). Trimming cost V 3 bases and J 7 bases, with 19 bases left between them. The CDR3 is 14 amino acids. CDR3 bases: TGCAGTGCTAGTAAACAGGGAGGGGCCGGGGAGCAGTACTTC. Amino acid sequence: CSASKQGGAGEQYF.

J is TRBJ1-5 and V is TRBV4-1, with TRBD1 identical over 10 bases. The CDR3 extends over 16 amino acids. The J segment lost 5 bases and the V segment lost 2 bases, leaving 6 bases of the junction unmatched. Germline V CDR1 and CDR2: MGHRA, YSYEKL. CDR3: CASSQPTGGAYQPQHF. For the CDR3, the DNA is TGCGCCAGCAGCCAACCGACAGGGGGCGCCTATCAGCCCCAGCATTTT.